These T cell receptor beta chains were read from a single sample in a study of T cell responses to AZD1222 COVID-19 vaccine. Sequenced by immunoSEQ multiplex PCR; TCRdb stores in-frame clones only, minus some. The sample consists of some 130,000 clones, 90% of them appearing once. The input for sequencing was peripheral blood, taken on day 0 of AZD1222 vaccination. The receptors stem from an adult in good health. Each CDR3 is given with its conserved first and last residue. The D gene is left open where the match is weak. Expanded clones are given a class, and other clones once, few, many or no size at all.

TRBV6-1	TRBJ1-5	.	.	CASSETVTTDQPQHF	TGTGCCAGCAGTGAAACGGTTACGACCGATCAGCCCCAGCATTTT
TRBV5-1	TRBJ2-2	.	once	CASSLARANTGELFF	TGCGCCAGCAGCTTGGCGCGCGCTAACACCGGGGAGCTGTTTTTT
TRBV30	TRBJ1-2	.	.	CAWSPGVRGYTF	TGTGCCTGGAGTCCCGGAGTCAGAGGCTACACCTTC
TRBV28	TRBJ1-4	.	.	CASTLSGTSLGKLFF	TGTGCCAGCACCCTATCGGGGACCTCCCTCGGAAAACTGTTTTTT
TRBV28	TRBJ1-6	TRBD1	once	CASSPSTGQGSPLHF	TGTGCCAGCAGTCCCTCGACAGGGCAAGGATCACCCCTCCACTTT
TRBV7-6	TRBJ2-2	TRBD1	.	CASSHDRVTTGELFF	TGTGCCAGCAGCCACGACAGGGTAACGACCGGGGAGCTGTTTTTT
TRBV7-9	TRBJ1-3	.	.	CASSQGGNTIYF	TGTGCCAGCAGCCAGGGGGGAAACACCATATATTTT
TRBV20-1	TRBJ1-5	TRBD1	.	CSASPTGGGQPQHF	TGCAGTGCTAGTCCCACAGGGGGTGGTCAGCCCCAGCATTTT
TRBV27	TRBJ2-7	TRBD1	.	CASSLMRDRGYEQYF	TGTGCCAGCAGTTTGATGAGGGACAGGGGCTACGAGCAGTACTTC
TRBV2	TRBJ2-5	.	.	CASSVARAQETQYF	TGTGCCAGCAGTGTTGCCAGGGCCCAAGAGACCCAGTACTTC
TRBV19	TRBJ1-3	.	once	CASSIDPKVPGGNTIYF	TGTGCCAGTAGTATAGACCCAAAAGTTCCTGGGGGAAACACCATATATTTT
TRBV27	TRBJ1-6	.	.	CASSLNSGPIARSPLHF	TGTGCCAGCAGTTTAAACTCGGGCCCCATTGCTAGGTCACCCCTCCACTTT
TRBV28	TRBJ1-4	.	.	CASSYRLNEKLFF	TGTGCCAGCAGTTACAGACTAAATGAAAAACTGTTTTTT
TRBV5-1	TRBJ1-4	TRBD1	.	CASSLGGVNEKLFF	TGCGCCAGCAGTCTAGGGGGCGTCAATGAAAAACTGTTTTTT
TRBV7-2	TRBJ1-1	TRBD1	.	CASSSRTGVNTEAFF	TGTGCCAGCAGCTCAAGGACAGGGGTGAACACTGAAGCTTTCTTT
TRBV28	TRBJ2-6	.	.	CAILGTESSGANVLTF	TGTGCCATCCTGGGGACGGAGAGCTCTGGGGCCAACGTCCTGACTTTC
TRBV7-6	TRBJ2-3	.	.	CASSFIGDTQYF	TGTGCCAGCAGCTTCATCGGAGATACGCAGTATTTT
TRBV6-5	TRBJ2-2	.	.	CASLMTARTGELFF	TGTGCCAGCCTGATGACAGCGCGTACCGGGGAGCTGTTTTTT
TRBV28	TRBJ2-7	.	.	CASSSSLVLSSYEQYF	TGTGCCAGCAGTTCCTCCCTGGTCCTCTCTTCCTACGAGCAGTACTTC
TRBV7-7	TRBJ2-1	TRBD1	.	CASSPGQGRNEQFF	TGTGCTAGCAGCCCGGGACAGGGGAGGAATGAGCAGTTCTTC
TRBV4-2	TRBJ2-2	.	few	CASSQDFVEEPPGELFF	TGTGCCAGCAGCCAAGATTTTGTGGAGGAACCCCCCGGGGAGCTGTTTTTT
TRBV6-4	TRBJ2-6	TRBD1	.	CASSAGGASGANVLTF	TGTGCCAGCAGTGCAGGGGGCGCCTCTGGGGCCAACGTCCTGACTTTC